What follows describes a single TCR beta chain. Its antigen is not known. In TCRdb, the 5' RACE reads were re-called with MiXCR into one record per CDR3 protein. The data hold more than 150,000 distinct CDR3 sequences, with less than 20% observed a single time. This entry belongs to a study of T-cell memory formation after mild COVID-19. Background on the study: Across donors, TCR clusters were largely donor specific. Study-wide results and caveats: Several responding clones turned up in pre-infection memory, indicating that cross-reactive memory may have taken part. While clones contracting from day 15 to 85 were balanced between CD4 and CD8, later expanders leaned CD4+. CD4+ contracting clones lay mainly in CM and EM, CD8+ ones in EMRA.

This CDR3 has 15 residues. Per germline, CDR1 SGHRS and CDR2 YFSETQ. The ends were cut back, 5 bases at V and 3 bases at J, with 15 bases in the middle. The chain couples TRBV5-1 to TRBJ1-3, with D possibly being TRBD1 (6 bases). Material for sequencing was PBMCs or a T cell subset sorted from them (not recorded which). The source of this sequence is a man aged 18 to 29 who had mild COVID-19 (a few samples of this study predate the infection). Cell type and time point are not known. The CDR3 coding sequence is TGCGCCAGCAGGAGAGGGGGTCACGATGGAAACACCATATATTTT. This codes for CASRRGGHDGNTIYF.